What follows is one T cell receptor (beta chain) and its context. The CDR3 runs 15 residues. With 8 bases clipped from V and 6 bases from J, the junction kept 14 bases outside the gene matches. Germline CDR1 reads MDHEN; CDR2 reads SYDVKM. These data come from a study of T cells after yellow fever vaccination. UMIs were added to TCR cDNA along with a universal primer site when it was made by 5'RACE template switching. TCRdb re-derived calls from the 5' RACE reads in MiXCR, one entry per CDR3 protein. The data hold approximately 550,000 distinct CDR3 sequences, with roughly a fifth observed a single time.

The chain carries TRBV28 and TRBJ2-7, with TRBD1 matching over 9 bases. The sample in question was PBMCs, obtained 15 days after the yellow fever booster vaccination. The receptor comes from a man under 40 who received the YFV17D yellow fever vaccine. The CDR3 reads CASSTIPGQGFEQYF. The CDR3 nucleotides read TGTGCCAGCTCCACGATACCGGGACAGGGCTTCGAGCAGTACTTC.